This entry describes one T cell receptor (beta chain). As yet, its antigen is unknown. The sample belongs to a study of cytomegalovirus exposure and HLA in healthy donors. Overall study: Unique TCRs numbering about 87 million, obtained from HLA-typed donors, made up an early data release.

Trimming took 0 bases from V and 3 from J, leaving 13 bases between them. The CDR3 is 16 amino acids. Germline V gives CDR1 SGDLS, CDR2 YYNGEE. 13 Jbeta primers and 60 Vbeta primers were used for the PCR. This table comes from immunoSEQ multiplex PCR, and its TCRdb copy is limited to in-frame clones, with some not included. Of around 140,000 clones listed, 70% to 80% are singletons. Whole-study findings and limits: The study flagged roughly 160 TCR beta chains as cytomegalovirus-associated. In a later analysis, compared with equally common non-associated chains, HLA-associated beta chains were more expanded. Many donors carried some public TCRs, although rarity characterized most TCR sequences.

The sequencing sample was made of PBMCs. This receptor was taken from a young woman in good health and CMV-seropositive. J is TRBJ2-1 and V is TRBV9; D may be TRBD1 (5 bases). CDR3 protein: CASSVATQGFYNEQFF. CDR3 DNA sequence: TGTGCCAGCAGCGTAGCTACGCAGGGATTCTACAATGAGCAGTTCTTC.